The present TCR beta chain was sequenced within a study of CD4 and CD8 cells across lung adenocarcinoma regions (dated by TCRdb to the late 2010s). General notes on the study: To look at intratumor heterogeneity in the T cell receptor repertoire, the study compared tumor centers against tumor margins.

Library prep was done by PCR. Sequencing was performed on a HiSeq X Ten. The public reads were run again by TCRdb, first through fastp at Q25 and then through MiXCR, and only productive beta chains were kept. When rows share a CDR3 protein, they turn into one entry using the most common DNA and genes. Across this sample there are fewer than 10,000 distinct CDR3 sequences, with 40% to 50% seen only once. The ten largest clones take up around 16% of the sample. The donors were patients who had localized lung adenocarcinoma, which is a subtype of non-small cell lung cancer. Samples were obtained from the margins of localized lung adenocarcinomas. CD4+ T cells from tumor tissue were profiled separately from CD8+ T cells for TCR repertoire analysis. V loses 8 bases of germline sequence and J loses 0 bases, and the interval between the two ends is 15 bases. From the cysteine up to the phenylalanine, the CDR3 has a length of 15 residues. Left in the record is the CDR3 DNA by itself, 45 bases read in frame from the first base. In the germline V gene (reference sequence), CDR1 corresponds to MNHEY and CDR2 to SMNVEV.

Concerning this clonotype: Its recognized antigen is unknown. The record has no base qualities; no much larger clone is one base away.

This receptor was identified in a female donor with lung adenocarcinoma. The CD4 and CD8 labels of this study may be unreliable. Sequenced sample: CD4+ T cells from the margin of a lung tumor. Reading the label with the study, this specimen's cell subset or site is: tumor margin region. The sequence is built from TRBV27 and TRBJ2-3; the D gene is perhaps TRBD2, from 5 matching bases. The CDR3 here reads CASPPPGVSTDTQYF. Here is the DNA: TGTGCCAGCCCCCCTCCCGGGGTGAGCACAGATACGCAGTATTTT.